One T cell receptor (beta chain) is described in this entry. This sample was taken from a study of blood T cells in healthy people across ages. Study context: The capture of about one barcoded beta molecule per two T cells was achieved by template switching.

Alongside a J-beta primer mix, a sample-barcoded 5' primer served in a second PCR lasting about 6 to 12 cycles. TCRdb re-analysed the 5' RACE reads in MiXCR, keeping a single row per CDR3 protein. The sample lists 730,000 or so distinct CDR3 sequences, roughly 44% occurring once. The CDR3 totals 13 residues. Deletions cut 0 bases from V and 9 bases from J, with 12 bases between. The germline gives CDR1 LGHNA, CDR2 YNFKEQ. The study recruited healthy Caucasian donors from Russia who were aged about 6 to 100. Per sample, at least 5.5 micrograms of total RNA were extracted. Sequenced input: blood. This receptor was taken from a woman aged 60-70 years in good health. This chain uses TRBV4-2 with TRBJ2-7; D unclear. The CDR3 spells CASSQDNYRWQYF. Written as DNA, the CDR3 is TGTGCCAGCAGCCAAGATAACTACCGATGGCAGTACTTC.